This T cell receptor (beta chain) was documented in a study of PD-L1 blockade in urothelial cancer. Looking at the study overall: Intravenous atezolizumab, 1,200 mg every 3 weeks, was begun by patients around 2014.

CDR3 length: 16 residues. J gave up 3 bases and V 0 bases, and 3 bases lay outside the gene matches. The germline V gene encodes CDR1 SGHDT and CDR2 YYEEEE. Produced via immunoSEQ multiplex PCR; TCRdb's table is partial and in-frame only. The repertoire holds 70,000 to 90,000 clones, with roughly 80% as singletons. This rearrangement joins TRBV5-6 to TRBJ2-2, with TRBD1 matching 9 bases. The starting material was PBMCs, obtained around atezolizumab (anti-PD-L1) treatment. The sequence derives from a man between 65 and 85 years old with urothelial cancer. The CDR3 DNA reads as TGTGCCAGCAGCTTGGTGCGGGACAGGGACACCGGGGAGCTGTTTTTT. It specifies CASSLVRDRDTGELFF.